This TCR beta chain was sequenced during a study of blood T cell repertoires in COVID-19. Study summary: The cDNA or gDNA used as material had been derived from T cells, B-cell-depleted T cells, or PBMCs.

Trimming took off 5 bases at V and 4 bases at J, with 17 bases between the two ends. Germline CDR1 MDHEN, CDR2 SYDVKM. The CDR3 has 16 residues. Enrolled during active infection, Seattle patients were then followed longitudinally. Original data processing: Amplification of reference gene primers was used by the study to estimate nucleated cell counts. The assay was immunoSEQ multiplex PCR, and TCRdb's table has in-frame clones only and misses some. V and J calls and clone size follow that table, whereas D and trimming were derived from the DNA. The sample has roughly 100,000 clones; 75% to 90% are singletons.

The sequence derives from a woman in her forties or fifties with COVID-19, enrolled during active disease. Sequenced material: peripheral blood. The chain carries TRBV28 and TRBJ2-2, with TRBD1 as a possible D gene (5 bases). For the CDR3, the DNA is TGTGCCAGCAGTATCTCGGGCCAGGGCAGCACCGGGGAGCTGTTTTTT. It yields the protein CASSISGQGSTGELFF. Full variable domain (remainder filled in from reference TRBV28 and TRBJ2-2): DVKVTQSSRYLVKRTGEKVFLECVQDMDHENMFWYRQDPGLGLRLIYFSYDVKMKEKGDIPEGYSVSREKKERFSLILESASTNQTSMYLCASSISGQGSTGELFFGEGSRLTVL.